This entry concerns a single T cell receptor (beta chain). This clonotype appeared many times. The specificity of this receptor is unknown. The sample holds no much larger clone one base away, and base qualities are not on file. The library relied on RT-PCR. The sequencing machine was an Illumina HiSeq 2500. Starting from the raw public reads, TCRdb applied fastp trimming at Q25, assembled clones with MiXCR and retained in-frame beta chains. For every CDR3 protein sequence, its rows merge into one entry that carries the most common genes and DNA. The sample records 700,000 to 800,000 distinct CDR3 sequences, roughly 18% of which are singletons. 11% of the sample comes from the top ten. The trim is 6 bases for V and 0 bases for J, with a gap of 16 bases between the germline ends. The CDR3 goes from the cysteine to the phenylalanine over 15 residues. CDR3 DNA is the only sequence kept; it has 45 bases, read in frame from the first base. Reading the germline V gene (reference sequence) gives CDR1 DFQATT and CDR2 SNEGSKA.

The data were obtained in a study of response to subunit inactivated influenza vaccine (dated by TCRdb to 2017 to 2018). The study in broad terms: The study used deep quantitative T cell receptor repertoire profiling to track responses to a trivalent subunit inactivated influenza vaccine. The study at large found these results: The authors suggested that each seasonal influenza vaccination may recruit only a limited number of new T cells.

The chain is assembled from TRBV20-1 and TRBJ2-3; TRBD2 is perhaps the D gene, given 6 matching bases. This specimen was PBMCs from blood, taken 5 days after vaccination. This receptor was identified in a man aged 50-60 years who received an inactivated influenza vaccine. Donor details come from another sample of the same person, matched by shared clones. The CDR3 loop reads CSAPGTYLSTDTQYF. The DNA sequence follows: TGCAGTGCCCCGGGGACTTATCTTAGCACAGATACGCAGTATTTT.